This T cell receptor beta chain is from a study of T cell responses to AZD1222 COVID-19 vaccine. Notes on the study in general: With dominance at 160-218 and 743-854, vaccine-associated CD4 TCRs spanned spike. The study sampled repertoires only after the peak T cell response.

Assay used: immunoSEQ multiplex PCR; TCRdb lists only in-frame clones, some missing. The sample includes 110,000 or so clones, 80% to 95% of them seen just once. V gave up 7 bases and J gave up 7 bases; unmatched junction bases: 1. Germline CDR1 reads MGHDK; CDR2 reads SYGVNS. This CDR3 region has 11 residues. In regard to this clone: Its antigen is still unknown.

The chain uses TRBV25-1 and TRBJ2-1; TRBD1 agrees at 7 bases. The TCR sequence derives from an adult who received the MenACWY meningococcal vaccine as a control. The sample was peripheral blood, taken 28 days after the second dose of the MenACWY control vaccine. This CDR3 is CASIRGNEQFF. CDR3 bases: TGTGCCAGCATCAGGGGGAATGAGCAGTTCTTC.